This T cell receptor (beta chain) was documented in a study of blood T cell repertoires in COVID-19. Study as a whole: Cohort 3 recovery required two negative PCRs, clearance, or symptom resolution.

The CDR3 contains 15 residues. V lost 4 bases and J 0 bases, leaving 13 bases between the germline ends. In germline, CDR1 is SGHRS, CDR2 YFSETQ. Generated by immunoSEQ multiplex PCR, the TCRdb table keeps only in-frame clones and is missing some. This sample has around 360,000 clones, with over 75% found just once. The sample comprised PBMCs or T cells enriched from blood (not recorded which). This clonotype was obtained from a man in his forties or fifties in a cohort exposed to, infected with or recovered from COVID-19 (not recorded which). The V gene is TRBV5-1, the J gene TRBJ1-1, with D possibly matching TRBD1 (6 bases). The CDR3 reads CASSKATGLNTEAFF. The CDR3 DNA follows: TGCGCCAGCAGCAAAGCGACAGGCCTGAACACTGAAGCTTTCTTT. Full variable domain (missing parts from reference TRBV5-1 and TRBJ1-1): KAGVTQTPRYLIKTRGQQVTLSCSPISGHRSVSWYQQTPGQGLQFLFEYFSETQRNKGNFPGRFSGRQFSNSRSEMNVSTLELGDSALYLCASSKATGLNTEAFFGQGTRLTVV.